These T cell receptor beta chains were read from a single sample in a study of blood T cells in healthy people across ages. TCRdb reprocessed the 5' RACE reads via MiXCR and lists one record per CDR3 protein. The data contain some 750,000 distinct CDR3 sequences, 22% of them singletons. Sequences were obtained from blood. The receptor source for this set is a man between 65 and 85 years old in good health. CDR3s include the opening cysteine and the closing phenylalanine or tryptophan. D genes are given only for firm matches. Expanded clones are given a class, and other clones once, few, many or no size at all.

clone size: few; J gene: TRBJ2-5; V gene: TRBV29-1; D gene: .; CDR3 DNA: TGCAGCGTGGTGGGGGATGGGACCCAGTACTTC; CDR3 protein: CSVVGDGTQYF
clone size: few; J gene: TRBJ1-1; V gene: TRBV6-5; D gene: TRBD1; CDR3 DNA: TGTGCCAGCAGTTACTCCAGGGGGCCGACTTTCTTT; CDR3 protein: CASSYSRGPTFF
clone size: few; J gene: TRBJ2-7; V gene: TRBV6-6; D gene: .; CDR3 DNA: TGTGCCAGCAGGGAGACAGGACGGAGCTCCTACGAGCAGTACTTC; CDR3 protein: CASRETGRSSYEQYF
clone size: .; J gene: TRBJ1-4; V gene: TRBV3-1; D gene: TRBD1; CDR3 DNA: TGTGCCAGCAGCGCAGGGGGGACTTTAGGAAAACTGTTTTTT; CDR3 protein: CASSAGGTLGKLFF
clone size: .; J gene: TRBJ1-3; V gene: TRBV14; D gene: .; CDR3 DNA: TGTGCCAGCAGCCGCAGGGTACTCTCTGGAAACACCATATATTTT; CDR3 protein: CASSRRVLSGNTIYF
clone size: once; J gene: TRBJ1-1; V gene: TRBV4-1; D gene: .; CDR3 DNA: TGCGCCAGCAGCACGGGACGGCCCCTCATGAACACTGAAGCTTTCTTT; CDR3 protein: CASSTGRPLMNTEAFF
clone size: .; J gene: TRBJ1-2; V gene: TRBV5-1; D gene: TRBD1; CDR3 DNA: TGCGCCAGCAGCTCGGGACAGGGGGCAGGGAAAGGCTACACCTTC; CDR3 protein: CASSSGQGAGKGYTF
clone size: once; J gene: TRBJ2-2; V gene: TRBV6-5; D gene: .; CDR3 DNA: TGTGCCAGCAGTTCCTTTTGGGGGGAGACCGGGGAGCTGTTTTTT; CDR3 protein: CASSSFWGETGELFF
clone size: few; J gene: TRBJ2-1; V gene: TRBV20-1; D gene: TRBD2; CDR3 DNA: TGCAGTGCTAGATGGGGGGGAACCTACAATGAGCAGTTCTTC; CDR3 protein: CSARWGGTYNEQFF
clone size: few; J gene: TRBJ1-2; V gene: TRBV6-2/TRBV6-3; D gene: TRBD1; CDR3 DNA: TGTGCCAGCAGTTCCGACACGGGACAGGGCCTCTATGGCTACACCTTC; CDR3 protein: CASSSDTGQGLYGYTF
clone size: .; J gene: TRBJ1-2; V gene: TRBV5-1; D gene: TRBD1; CDR3 DNA: TGCGCCAGCAGTATCAGGGGGCTCGACTATGGCTACACCTTC; CDR3 protein: CASSIRGLDYGYTF
clone size: few; J gene: TRBJ1-2; V gene: TRBV27; D gene: TRBD1; CDR3 DNA: TGTGCCAGCAGTTTATCGGGGACAGGGCTGAATGGCTACACCTTC; CDR3 protein: CASSLSGTGLNGYTF
clone size: .; J gene: TRBJ2-7; V gene: TRBV10-3; D gene: .; CDR3 DNA: TGTGCCATCAGTGAGTCGCTTAACGGGTTCGACGAGCAGTACTTC; CDR3 protein: CAISESLNGFDEQYF
clone size: .; J gene: TRBJ2-1; V gene: TRBV9; D gene: .; CDR3 DNA: TGTGCCAGCAGCATCAGGGGCAATGAGCAGTTCTTC; CDR3 protein: CASSIRGNEQFF
clone size: .; J gene: TRBJ2-1; V gene: TRBV6-6; D gene: TRBD1; CDR3 DNA: TGTGCCAGCAGCGATCCCGGGACAGGGATAAATGAGCAGTTCTTC; CDR3 protein: CASSDPGTGINEQFF
clone size: .; J gene: TRBJ1-3; V gene: TRBV14; D gene: .; CDR3 DNA: TGTGCCAGCAGCCAAGCAGGAACTGGAAACACCATATATTTT; CDR3 protein: CASSQAGTGNTIYF
clone size: .; J gene: TRBJ2-1; V gene: TRBV24-1; D gene: .; CDR3 DNA: TGTGCCACCAGTGAAGATTACAATGAGCAGTTCTTC; CDR3 protein: CATSEDYNEQFF
clone size: once; J gene: TRBJ2-7; V gene: TRBV3-1; D gene: .; CDR3 DNA: TGTGCCAGCAGCCAAGGGGCCGTCGGTTACGAGCAGTACTTC; CDR3 protein: CASSQGAVGYEQYF
clone size: many; J gene: TRBJ1-1; V gene: TRBV10-3; D gene: .; CDR3 DNA: TGTGCCATCAGTGAGAGGGACACAAGGACTGAAGCTTTCTTT; CDR3 protein: CAISERDTRTEAFF
clone size: few; J gene: TRBJ2-3; V gene: TRBV9; D gene: .; CDR3 DNA: TGTGCCAGCAGCGTAAGTGGACGGGGGGCCAGGGATACGCAGTATTTT; CDR3 protein: CASSVSGRGARDTQYF
clone size: few; J gene: TRBJ2-7; V gene: TRBV6-1; D gene: TRBD1; CDR3 DNA: TGTGCCAGCAGTGCCCGGACAGGGCCGTCTTCCGAGCAGTACTTC; CDR3 protein: CASSARTGPSSEQYF
clone size: .; J gene: TRBJ2-3; V gene: TRBV9; D gene: .; CDR3 DNA: TGTGCCAGCAGCGTCGTTGGTGGGGGAAAAGCAGATACGCAGTATTTT; CDR3 protein: CASSVVGGGKADTQYF
clone size: few; J gene: TRBJ1-5; V gene: TRBV24-1; D gene: .; CDR3 DNA: TGTGCCACCAGTGTAAACGGGACCACAAGGCGATCCGATCAGCCCCAGCATTTT; CDR3 protein: CATSVNGTTRRSDQPQHF
clone size: .; J gene: TRBJ2-5; V gene: TRBV20-1; D gene: .; CDR3 DNA: TGCAGTGCTAGGAAGCTGGGCGAGACCCAGTACTTC; CDR3 protein: CSARKLGETQYF
clone size: .; J gene: TRBJ2-3; V gene: TRBV7-9; D gene: .; CDR3 DNA: TGTGCCAGCAGCTTACCCTTCGGCCGCACAGATACGCAGGATTTT; CDR3 protein: CASSLPFGRTDTQDF